This TCR beta chain was documented in a study of T-cell reconstitution after alpha-beta-depleted transplantation in children. Preparation of the TCRbeta library used unique molecular identifiers. TCRdb reprocessed the PCR reads via MiXCR and lists one record per CDR3 protein. Among 350,000 to 500,000 distinct CDR3 sequences listed, about 40% were seen once. Points on this clonotype: Its antigen is currently unknown.

Study conclusions and caveats: A year post-transplant, T-cell counts and diversity derived mostly from newly produced T cells. The origin of alpha-beta T cells about two months after transplant was reportedly several hundred expanded graft clones.

V dropped 4 bases and J dropped 5; count of bases not matched to a gene: 9. Germline CDR1 SGHNT, CDR2 YYREEE (reference sequence). The CDR3 runs to 15 residues. The sequence derives from a girl aged 2 to 9 with aplastic anemia, due to receive a stem cell transplant. The rearrangement links TRBV5-4 to TRBJ2-5; 9 bases align to TRBD1. This specimen consisted of PBMCs, obtained before TCRalphabeta/CD19-depleted stem cell transplant. The CDR3 reads CASSTAGTGKETQYF. CDR3 nucleotide sequence: TGTGCCAGCAGCACGGCCGGGACAGGGAAGGAGACCCAGTACTTC.